This passage covers 17 T cell receptor beta chains from one sample sequenced in a study of T cell changes during pregnancy in multiple sclerosis. Repertoires were generated with immunoSEQ multiplex PCR, while TCRdb's copy carries only in-frame clones and drops some. This table holds 55,000 to 65,000 clones, 92% found once. This specimen was peripheral blood, taken in the first trimester of pregnancy. These TCRs come from a female donor with multiple sclerosis, enrolled in a pregnancy study.

This chain connects TRBV20-1 to TRBJ2-1; D is possibly TRBD1 (5 bases). With 7 bases removed from V and 8 bases from J, the gap between germline ends came to 12 bases. Germline CDR1 DFQATT, CDR2 SNEGSKA (reference sequence). The CDR3 length is 11 residues. The CDR3 sequence is CSGARVDEQFF. The DNA for the CDR3 is TGCAGTGGCGCCAGGGTCGATGAGCAGTTCTTC.

The chain uses TRBV7-3 and TRBJ1-1, with D possibly being TRBD1 (5 bases). The V end was cut by 5 bases, the J end by 2 bases, with 15 bases between. Germline assignment: CDR1 SGHTA and CDR2 FQGTGA. This CDR3 is 15 amino acids long. The CDR3 coding sequence is TGTGCCAGCAGCCCGGAGGGACGGCCAAACACTGAAGCTTTCTTT. Translated: CASSPEGRPNTEAFF.

This sequence joins TRBV11-2 and TRBJ1-2; D is perhaps TRBD1 (5 bases). CDR1 SGHAT and CDR2 FQNNGV come from the germline V gene. This CDR3 spans 16 amino acids. Trimming removed 1 base from V and 4 bases from J, with 16 bases in between. The CDR3 nucleotides are TGTGCCAGCAGCTTAGGACTTGCAGGGTTGAGCTATGGCTACACCTTC. The encoded protein is CASSLGLAGLSYGYTF. Full variable domain (missing parts from reference TRBV11-2 and TRBJ1-2): EAGVAQSPRYKIIEKRQSVAFWCNPISGHATLYWYQQILGQGPKLLIQFQNNGVVDDSQLPKDRFSAERLKGVDSTLKIQPAKLEDSAVYLCASSLGLAGLSYGYTFGSGTRLTVV.

CDR3: CASSLGQFNQPQHF. The CDR3 nucleotides read TGTGCCAGCAGCTTGGGACAGTTCAATCAGCCCCAGCATTTT. The rearrangement joins TRBV5-6 to TRBJ1-5; D is possibly TRBD1 (5 bases). Per the germline V gene, CDR1 is SGHDT and CDR2 is YYEEEE. Trimming cost V 0 bases and J 3 bases, with 7 bases left between them. The CDR3 is 14 amino acids.

This clone has just one count. The chain uses TRBV6-5 and TRBJ2-5; 8 bases are shared with TRBD1. The CDR3 length is 15 residues. J lost 0 bases, V lost 5 bases, and 5 bases had no gene match. Per the germline V gene, CDR1 is MNHEY and CDR2 is SVGAGI. CDR3 bases: TGTGCCAGCAGTCGCACAGGGGGTTACCAAGAGACCCAGTACTTC. It yields the protein CASSRTGGYQETQYF.

The chain combines TRBV6-1 with TRBJ2-3; D unclear. The length of the CDR3 is 16 residues. Germline-derived CDR1 and CDR2 are MNHNS and SASEGT. The germline V and J ends were trimmed by 2 bases and 5 bases, with 17 bases remaining between them. The CDR3 loop reads CASSELSEFRGDTQYF. Written as DNA, the CDR3 is TGTGCCAGCAGTGAACTGAGCGAGTTTAGAGGAGATACGCAGTATTTT.

This chain joins TRBV18 and TRBJ1-1; the match to TRBD1 covers 7 bases. The CDR3 sequence is 13 residues long. V trimming: 4 bases; J trimming: 3 bases; junction bases outside the gene matches: 2. CDR1 is KGHSH and CDR2 is LQKENI in the germline V gene. CDR3 sequence reads: CASSRTGDTEAFF. The CDR3 DNA is TGTGCCAGCTCACGGACAGGAGACACTGAAGCTTTCTTT.

The gene calls are TRBV6-7 and TRBJ1-2; no clear D. TRBV6-7 is an ORF; its function is uncertain. The CDR3 extends over 14 amino acids. Trimming cost V 3 bases and J 4 bases, with 12 bases left between them. DNA for the CDR3: TGTGCCAGCAGTTATATCGGAGGAGGCTATGGCTACACCTTC. Encoded protein: CASSYIGGGYGYTF.

A few counts support this clone. This sequence joins TRBV9 and TRBJ1-6; D uncertain. V lost 0 bases, J lost 7 bases, and 5 bases lay in between. This CDR3 has 13 residues. Germline V gives CDR1 SGDLS, CDR2 YYNGEE. The CDR3 DNA reads TGTGCCAGCAGCGTAGTAGTGAATTCACCCCTCCACTTT. Protein product: CASSVVVNSPLHF.

Of note for this clone: Other DNA sequences in the sample encode the same CDR3. The rearrangement uses TRBV18 and TRBJ1-1, with TRBD1 identical over 7 bases. The CDR3 spans 14 residues. Germline trimming cut 3 bases from V and 5 bases from J; bases unmatched to any gene: 6. The germline V gene encodes CDR1 KGHSH and CDR2 LQKENI. The CDR3 nucleotides are TGTGCCAGCTCACCCCTTACAGGGGATACTGAAGCTTTCTTT. Residues: CASSPLTGDTEAFF. Looking up the rest from reference TRBV18 and TRBJ1-1 gives the full variable domain: NAGVMQNPRHLVRRRGQEARLRCSPMKGHSHVYWYRQLPEEGLKFMVYLQKENIIDESGMPKERFSAEFPKEGPSILRIQQVVRGDSAAYFCASSPLTGDTEAFFGQGTRLTVV.

This clone appeared a few times. V and J are TRBV10-1 and TRBJ1-3; D is possibly TRBD1 (6 bases). The CDR3 extends over 12 amino acids. Germline-derived CDR1 and CDR2 are WNHNN and SYGVQD (reference sequence). V was clipped by 6 bases and J by 3 bases, with 6 bases between them. The CDR3 here is CASRQGGNTIYF. The CDR3 region has the DNA TGCGCCAGCAGACAGGGTGGAAACACCATATATTTT.

The chain links TRBV11-2 to TRBJ1-2, with TRBD1 matching over 7 bases. The V and J ends lost 10 bases and 3 bases, in that order; junction bases with no gene match: 8. Per germline, CDR1 SGHAT and CDR2 FQNNGV. CDR3 length: 13 residues. The CDR3 protein is CATPTGSDYGYTF. CDR3 coding DNA: TGTGCCACCCCGACAGGGTCGGACTATGGCTACACCTTC.

The chain employs TRBV11-2 and TRBJ1-2; D not resolved. Germline V lookup: CDR1 SGHAT, CDR2 FQNNGV. Deletions cut 5 bases from V and 0 bases from J, with 7 bases between. The CDR3 covers 13 residues. The CDR3 region has the DNA TGTGCCAGCAGCCCAGATACTAACTATGGCTACACCTTC. This gives the protein CASSPDTNYGYTF.

The genes are TRBV4-1 and TRBJ2-7; the match to TRBD1 covers 8 bases. Germline values: CDR1 MGHRA, CDR2 YSYEKL. The CDR3 contains 15 residues. With 1 base clipped from V and 3 bases from J, the junction kept 5 bases outside the gene matches. CDR3 nucleotides: TGCGCCAGCAGCCAAGTTGGGACAGGTCACTACGAGCAGTACTTC. Translation gives CASSQVGTGHYEQYF.

This chain joins TRBV7-2 and TRBJ2-7; the match to TRBD1 covers 9 bases. The CDR3 is 16 amino acids. The V and J ends lost 5 bases and 4 bases, in that order; junction bases with no gene match: 12. From germline, CDR1 is SGHTA and CDR2 FQGNSA. CDR3 sequence reads: CASSPPSGTGSYEQYF. CDR3 DNA sequence: TGTGCCAGCAGCCCCCCCTCCGGGACAGGGAGTTACGAGCAGTACTTC.

This chain joins TRBV5-6 and TRBJ1-6; D is unresolved. CDR3 size: 14 residues. The germline V and J ends were trimmed by 6 bases and 2 bases, with 9 bases remaining between them. From germline, CDR1 is SGHDT and CDR2 YYEEEE. The CDR3 coding sequence is TGTGCCAGCAAATCTTCCCCCTATAATTCACCCCTCCACTTT. Translated, it gives CASKSSPYNSPLHF.

This clone appeared once. The chain uses TRBV5-6 and TRBJ2-5; 10 nucleotides match TRBD2. The J call could be wrong; TRBJ2-7 is a better fit for the DNA end. This CDR3 comprises 15 residues. Germline CDR1 is SGHDT and CDR2 is YYEEEE. The CDR3 reads CASSFSLAGVYEQYF. The CDR3 coding sequence is TGTGCCAGCAGCTTTTCGCTAGCGGGGGTCTACGAGCAGTACTTC.